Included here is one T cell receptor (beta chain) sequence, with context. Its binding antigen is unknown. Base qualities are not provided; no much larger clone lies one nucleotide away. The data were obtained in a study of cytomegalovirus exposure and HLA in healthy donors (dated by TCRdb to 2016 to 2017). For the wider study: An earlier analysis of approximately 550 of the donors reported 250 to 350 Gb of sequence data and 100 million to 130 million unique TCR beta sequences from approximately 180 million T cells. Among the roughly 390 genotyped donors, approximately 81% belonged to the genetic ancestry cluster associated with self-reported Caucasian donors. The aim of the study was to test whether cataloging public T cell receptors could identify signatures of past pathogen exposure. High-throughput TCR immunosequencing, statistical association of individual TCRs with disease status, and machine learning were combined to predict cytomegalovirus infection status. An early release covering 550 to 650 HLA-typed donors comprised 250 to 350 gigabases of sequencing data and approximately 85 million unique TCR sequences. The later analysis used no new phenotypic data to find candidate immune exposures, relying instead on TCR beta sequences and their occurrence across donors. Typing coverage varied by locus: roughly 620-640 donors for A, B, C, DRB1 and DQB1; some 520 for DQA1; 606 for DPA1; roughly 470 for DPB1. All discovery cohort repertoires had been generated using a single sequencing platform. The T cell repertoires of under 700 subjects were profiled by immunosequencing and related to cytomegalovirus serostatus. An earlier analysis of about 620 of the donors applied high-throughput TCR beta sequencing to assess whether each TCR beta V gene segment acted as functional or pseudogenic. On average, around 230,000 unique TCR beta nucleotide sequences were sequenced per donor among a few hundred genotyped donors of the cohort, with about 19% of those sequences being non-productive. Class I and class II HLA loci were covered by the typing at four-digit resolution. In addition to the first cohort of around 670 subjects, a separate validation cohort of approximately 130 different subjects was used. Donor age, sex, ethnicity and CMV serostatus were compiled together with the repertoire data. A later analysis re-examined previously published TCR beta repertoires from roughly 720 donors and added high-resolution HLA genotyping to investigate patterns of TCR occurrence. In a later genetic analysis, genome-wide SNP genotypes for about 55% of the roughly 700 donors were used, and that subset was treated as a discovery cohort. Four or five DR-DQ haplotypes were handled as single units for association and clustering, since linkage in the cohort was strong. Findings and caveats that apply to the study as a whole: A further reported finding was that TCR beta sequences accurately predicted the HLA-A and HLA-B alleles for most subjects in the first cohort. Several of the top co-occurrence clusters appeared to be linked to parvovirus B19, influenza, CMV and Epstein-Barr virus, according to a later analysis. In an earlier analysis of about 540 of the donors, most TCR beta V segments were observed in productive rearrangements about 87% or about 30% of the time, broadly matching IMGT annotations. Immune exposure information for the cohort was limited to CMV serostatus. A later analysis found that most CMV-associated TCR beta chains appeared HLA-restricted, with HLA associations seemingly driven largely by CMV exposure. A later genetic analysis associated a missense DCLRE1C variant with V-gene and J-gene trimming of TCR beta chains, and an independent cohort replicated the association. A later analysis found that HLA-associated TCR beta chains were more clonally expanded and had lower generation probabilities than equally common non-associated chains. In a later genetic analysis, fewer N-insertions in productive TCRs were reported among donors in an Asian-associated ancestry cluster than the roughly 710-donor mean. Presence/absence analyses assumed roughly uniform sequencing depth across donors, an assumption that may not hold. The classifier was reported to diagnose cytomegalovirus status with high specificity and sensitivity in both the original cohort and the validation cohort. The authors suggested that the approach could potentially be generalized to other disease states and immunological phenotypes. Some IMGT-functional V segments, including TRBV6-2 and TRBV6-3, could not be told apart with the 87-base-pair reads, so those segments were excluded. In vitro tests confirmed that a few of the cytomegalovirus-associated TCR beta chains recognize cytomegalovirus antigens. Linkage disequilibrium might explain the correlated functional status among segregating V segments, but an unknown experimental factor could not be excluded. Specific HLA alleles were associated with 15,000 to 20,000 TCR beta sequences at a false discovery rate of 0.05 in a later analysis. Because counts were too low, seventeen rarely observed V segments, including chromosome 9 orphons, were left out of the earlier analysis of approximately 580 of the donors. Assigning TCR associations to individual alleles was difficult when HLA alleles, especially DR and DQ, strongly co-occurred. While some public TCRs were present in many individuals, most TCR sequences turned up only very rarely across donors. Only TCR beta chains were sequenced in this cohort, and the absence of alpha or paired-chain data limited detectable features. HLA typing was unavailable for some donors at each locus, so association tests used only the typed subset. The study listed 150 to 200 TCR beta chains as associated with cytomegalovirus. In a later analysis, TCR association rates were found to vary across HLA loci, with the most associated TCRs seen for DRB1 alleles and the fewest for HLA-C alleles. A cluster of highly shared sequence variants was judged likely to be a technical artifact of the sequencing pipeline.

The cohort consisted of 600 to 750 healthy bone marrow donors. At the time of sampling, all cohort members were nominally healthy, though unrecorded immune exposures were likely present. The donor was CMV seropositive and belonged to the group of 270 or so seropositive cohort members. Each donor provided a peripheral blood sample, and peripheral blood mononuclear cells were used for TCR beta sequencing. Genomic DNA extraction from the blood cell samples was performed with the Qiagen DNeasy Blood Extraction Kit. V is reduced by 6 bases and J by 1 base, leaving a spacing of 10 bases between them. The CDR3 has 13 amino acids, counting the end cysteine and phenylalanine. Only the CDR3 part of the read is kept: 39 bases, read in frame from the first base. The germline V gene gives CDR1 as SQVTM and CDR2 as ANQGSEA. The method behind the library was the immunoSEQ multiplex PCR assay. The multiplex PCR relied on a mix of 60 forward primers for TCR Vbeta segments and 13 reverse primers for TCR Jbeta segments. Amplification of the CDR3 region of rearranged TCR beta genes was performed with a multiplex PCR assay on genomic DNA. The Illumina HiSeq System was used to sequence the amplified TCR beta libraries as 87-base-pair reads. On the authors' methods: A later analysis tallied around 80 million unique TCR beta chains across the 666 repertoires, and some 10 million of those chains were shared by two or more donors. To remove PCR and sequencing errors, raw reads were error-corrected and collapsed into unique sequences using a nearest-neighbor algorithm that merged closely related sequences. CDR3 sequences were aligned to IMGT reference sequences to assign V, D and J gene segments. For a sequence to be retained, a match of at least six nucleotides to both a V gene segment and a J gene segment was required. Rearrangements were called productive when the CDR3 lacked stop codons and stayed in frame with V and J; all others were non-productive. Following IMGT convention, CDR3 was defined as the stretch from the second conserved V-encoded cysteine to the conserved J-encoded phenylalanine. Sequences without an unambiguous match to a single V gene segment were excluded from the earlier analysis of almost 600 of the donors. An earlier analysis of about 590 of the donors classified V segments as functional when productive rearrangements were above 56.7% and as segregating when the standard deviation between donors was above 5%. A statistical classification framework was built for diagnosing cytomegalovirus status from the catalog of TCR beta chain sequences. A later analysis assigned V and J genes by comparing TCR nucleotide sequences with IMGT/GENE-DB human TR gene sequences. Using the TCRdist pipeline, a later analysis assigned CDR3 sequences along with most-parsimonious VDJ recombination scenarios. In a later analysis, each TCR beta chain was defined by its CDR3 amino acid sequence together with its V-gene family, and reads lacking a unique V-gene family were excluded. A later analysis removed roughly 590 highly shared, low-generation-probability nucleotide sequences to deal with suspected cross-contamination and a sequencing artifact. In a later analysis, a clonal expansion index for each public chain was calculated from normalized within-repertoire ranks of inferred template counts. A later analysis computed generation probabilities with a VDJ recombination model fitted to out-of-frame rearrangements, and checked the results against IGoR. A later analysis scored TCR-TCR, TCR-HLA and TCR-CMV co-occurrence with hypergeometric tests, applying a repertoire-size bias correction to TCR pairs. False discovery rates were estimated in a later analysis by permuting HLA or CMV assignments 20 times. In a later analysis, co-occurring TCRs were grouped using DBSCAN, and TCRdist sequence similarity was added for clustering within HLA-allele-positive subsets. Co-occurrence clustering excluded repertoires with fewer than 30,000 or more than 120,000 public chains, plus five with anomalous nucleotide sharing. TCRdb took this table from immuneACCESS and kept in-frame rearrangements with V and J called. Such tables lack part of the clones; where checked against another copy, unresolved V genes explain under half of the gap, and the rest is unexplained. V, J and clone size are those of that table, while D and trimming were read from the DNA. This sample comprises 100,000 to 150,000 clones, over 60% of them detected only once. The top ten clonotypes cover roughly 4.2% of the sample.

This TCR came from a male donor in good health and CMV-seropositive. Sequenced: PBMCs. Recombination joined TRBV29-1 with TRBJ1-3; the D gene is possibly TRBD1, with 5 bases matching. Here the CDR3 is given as CSVSGMSGNTIYF. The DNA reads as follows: TGCAGCGTATCAGGGATGTCTGGAAACACCATATATTTT.